These 26 T cell receptor beta chains were sequenced from one sample in a study of cytomegalovirus exposure and HLA in healthy donors. It was with 60 Vbeta and 13 Jbeta primers that the PCR ran. The table came from immunoSEQ multiplex PCR; TCRdb's copy has only in-frame clones and leaves some out. The sample has some 82,000 clones. The specimen was PBMCs. These receptors all come from a woman aged 25 to 39 in good health and CMV-seronegative.

The genes are TRBV28 and TRBJ1-2; D not resolved. The germline CDR1 and CDR2 sequences are MDHEN and SYDVKM. The ends were cut back, 9 bases at V and 7 bases at J, with 21 bases in the middle. The CDR3 runs 14 residues. CDR3 coding DNA: TGTGCCAGTTTCACTCTCGGTGGGAGTAGTGGCTACACCTTC. It encodes CASFTLGGSSGYTF.

As for this clone: This specimen includes other DNA sequences encoding the same CDR3. The chain uses TRBV4-1 and TRBJ2-6, with TRBD2 matching 7 bases. The CDR3 loop spans 16 amino acids. V was clipped by 0 bases and J by 4 bases; unmatched bases: 3. Germline loops: CDR1 MGHRA, CDR2 YSYEKL. The CDR3 nucleotides are TGCGCCAGCAGCCAAGAAGCGGGGCTGGGGGCCAACGTCCTGACTTTC. Protein: CASSQEAGLGANVLTF.

This chain links TRBV9 with TRBJ1-3; D gene ambiguous. Per germline, CDR1 SGDLS and CDR2 YYNGEE. This CDR3 is built from 15 residues. Trimming took off 0 bases at V and 0 bases at J, with 7 bases between the two ends. CDR3 sequence reads: CASSVGRNSGNTIYF. The CDR3 nucleotides are TGTGCCAGCAGCGTAGGGAGGAACTCTGGAAACACCATATATTTT.

The chain combines TRBV12-5 with TRBJ2-3, with 7 nucleotides matching TRBD1. Germline loops: CDR1 LGHNT, CDR2 FRNRAP. V dropped 1 base and J dropped 5; count of bases not matched to a gene: 6. There are 15 residues in the CDR3. CDR3 DNA sequence: TGTGCTAGTGGTTTGGGACAGGGTGGAGGAGATACGCAGTATTTT. Amino acid sequence: CASGLGQGGGDTQYF.

This chain connects TRBV28 to TRBJ2-2, with 7 bases fitting TRBD1. Losses at the gene ends were 4 bases for V and 5 bases for J; bases not matched to a gene: 4. This CDR3 contains 14 residues. Germline CDR1 is MDHEN and CDR2 is SYDVKM. The CDR3 DNA is TGTGCCAGCAGTTCAGGGGGAGAAACCGGGGAGCTGTTTTTT. Translated: CASSSGGETGELFF.

This chain joins TRBV2 and TRBJ2-1; the match to TRBD2 covers 9 bases. CDR1 SNHLY and CDR2 FYNNEI come from the germline V gene. The CDR3 covers 16 residues. V lost 6 bases and J lost 6; bases outside the gene matches: 12. The DNA of the CDR3 is TGTGCCAGCAGCACCAACAGGGGACTAGCCGGCAATGAGCAGTTCTTC. Protein product: CASSTNRGLAGNEQFF.

The rearrangement links TRBV30 to TRBJ2-6; maybe TRBD1 (6 bases). The CDR3 consists of 14 residues. Germline-derived CDR1 and CDR2 are GTSNPN and SVGIG (reference sequence). The V gene lost 6 bases and the J gene lost 4 bases, with 13 bases spanning the gap. The CDR3, as DNA: TGTGCCTGCCCCGGACAGTCCGGGGCCAACGTCCTGACTTTC. It encodes CACPGQSGANVLTF.

The gene calls are TRBV6-5 and TRBJ2-2; 8 bases are shared with TRBD2. V lost 8 bases and J lost 0; bases outside the gene matches: 5. Germline CDR1 reads MNHEY; CDR2 reads SVGAGI. The CDR3 has 15 residues. For the CDR3, the DNA is TGTGCCAGCCGGGGGGGAGCTTCGAACACCGGGGAGCTGTTTTTT. Amino acid sequence: CASRGGASNTGELFF.

This chain uses TRBV29-1 with TRBJ1-1, with D perhaps matching TRBD1 (5 bases). This CDR3 comprises 12 residues. Per the germline V gene, CDR1 is SQVTM and CDR2 is ANQGSEA. The V and J ends lost 6 bases and 7 bases respectively, with 15 bases between them. The DNA of the CDR3 is TGCAGCGTGGATATAACCGACAGTGAAGCTTTCTTT. It yields the protein CSVDITDSEAFF.

The gene calls are TRBV7-6 and TRBJ2-2, with D maybe TRBD2 (5 bases). CDR1 SGHVS and CDR2 FNYEAQ come from the germline V gene. The CDR3 is 14 amino acids. Trimming pared 5 bases from V and 5 bases from J, leaving 12 bases between. The CDR3 DNA is TGTGCCAGCAGCCCAGGACTCCAAACCGGGGAGCTGTTTTTT. This codes for CASSPGLQTGELFF.

The J gene is TRBJ2-5, the V gene TRBV6-5; no clear D. Germline values: CDR1 MNHEY, CDR2 SVGAGI. With 0 bases removed from V and 5 bases from J, the gap between germline ends came to 13 bases. The CDR3 spans 15 residues. The CDR3 loop reads CASSYSGVNGETQYF. CDR3 nucleotide sequence: TGTGCCAGCAGTTACTCAGGCGTCAACGGGGAGACCCAGTACTTC.

V and J are TRBV5-1 and TRBJ2-7; D gene uncertain. Germline CDR1 is SGHRS and CDR2 is YFSETQ. The V end lost 2 bases, the J end lost 1 base, and 10 bases lay between the germline ends. The CDR3 runs to 14 residues. CDR3 sequence reads: CASSFRDTSYEQYF. The CDR3 DNA sequence: TGCGCCAGCAGCTTCCGCGACACGTCCTACGAGCAGTACTTC.

The CDR3, as DNA: TGTGCCAGCAGCTTAGCGTTAGCGGCTAATCTCTACGAGCAGTACTTC. Protein product: CASSLALAANLYEQYF. The genes are TRBV7-2 and TRBJ2-7, with D perhaps TRBD2 (6 bases). CDR1 and CDR2 from the germline V gene are SGHTA and FQGNSA. Trimming left V 0 bases short and J 3 bases short, with 15 bases between. The CDR3 consists of 16 residues. The complete variable domain, with remaining parts taken from reference TRBV7-2 and TRBJ2-7, reads GAGVSQSPSNKVTEKGKDVELRCDPISGHTALYWYRQSLGQGLEFLIYFQGNSAPDKSGLPSDRFSAERTGGSVSTLTIQRTQQEDSAVYLCASSLALAANLYEQYFGPGTRLTVT.

This chain connects TRBV2 to TRBJ2-3; 12 bases match TRBD2. Per germline, CDR1 SNHLY and CDR2 FYNNEI. V was clipped by 4 bases and J by 5 bases; unmatched bases: 4. There are 15 residues in the CDR3. CDR3 nucleotides: TGTGCCAGCAGTGGAGGACTAGCGGGGAGAGATACGCAGTATTTT. This sequence encodes CASSGGLAGRDTQYF.

The V and J genes are TRBV30 and TRBJ1-6; D remains unclear. This CDR3 region has 13 residues. CDR1 and CDR2 (germline): GTSNPN, SVGIG (reference sequence). Between the trimmed V and J ends, which lost 1 base and 9 bases, there was a span of 10 bases. For the CDR3, the DNA is TGTGCCTGGAGTGAAGCCTTAATTTCACCCCTCCACTTT. This gives the protein CAWSEALISPLHF.

J is TRBJ1-5 and V is TRBV30; tentatively, D is TRBD1 (6 bases). The V gene's germline CDR1 is GTSNPN and CDR2 SVGIG (reference sequence). V was trimmed by 5 bases and J by 5 bases, leaving 16 bases between them. The CDR3 spans 14 residues. CDR3 coding DNA: TGTGCCTGGCGGAGGGGGGGGACGCATCAGCCCCAGCATTTT. Amino acids: CAWRRGGTHQPQHF.

As regards this clone: The junction departs from the called germline gene at one end, perhaps through a read error. This chain uses TRBV30 with TRBJ2-2; TRBD1 matches 8 bases. Germline loops: CDR1 GTSNPN, CDR2 SVGIG (reference sequence). This CDR3 is built from 15 residues. CDR3: CAGSVLDREAGELFF. CDR3 in DNA: TGTGCCGGGAGTGTACTGGACAGGGAGGCCGGGGAGCTGTTTTTT.

This chain links TRBV7-6 with TRBJ1-2; 7 bases are shared with TRBD1. J gave up 6 bases and V 1 base, and 2 bases lay outside the gene matches. The CDR3 is 13 residues long. Germline V gives CDR1 SGHVS, CDR2 FNYEAQ. The CDR3 nucleotides are TGTGCCAGCAGCTTAGGCCAGGGGGATGGCTACACCTTC. This encodes CASSLGQGDGYTF.

V and J are TRBV7-8 and TRBJ2-7, with TRBD2 matching 15 bases. Germline CDR1 and CDR2: SGHVS and FQNEAQ. CDR3 length equals 17 residues. After removal of 5 bases from V and 2 bases from J, the junction contained 7 bases not matched to a gene. DNA for the CDR3: TGTGCCAGCAGCGTGGGACTAGCGGGAGGAGTTGCCTACGAGCAGTACTTC. This translates into CASSVGLAGGVAYEQYF.

This sequence joins TRBV7-6 and TRBJ1-6; D possibly corresponds to TRBD1 (5 bases). The CDR3 loop spans 15 amino acids. V was trimmed by 1 base and J by 6 bases, leaving 10 bases between them. Germline V gives CDR1 SGHVS, CDR2 FNYEAQ. CDR3: CASSLVGAGNSPLHF. CDR3 sequence (DNA): TGTGCCAGCAGCTTAGTAGGGGCAGGTAATTCACCCCTCCACTTT.

The CDR3 here is CASSPGGPYKNTEAFF. The CDR3 DNA follows: TGTGCCAGCTCACCGGGGGGGCCCTACAAAAACACTGAAGCTTTCTTT. The gene calls are TRBV18 and TRBJ1-1; D possibly corresponds to TRBD1 (6 bases). V gave up 3 bases and J gave up 2 bases, with 16 bases separating them. The CDR3 is 16 residues long. Germline assignment: CDR1 KGHSH and CDR2 LQKENI.

The chain carries TRBV28 and TRBJ1-1; TRBD1 is a possible D gene (5 bases). Trimming pared 3 bases from V and 1 base from J, leaving 9 bases between. This CDR3 spans 14 amino acids. Germline loops: CDR1 MDHEN, CDR2 SYDVKM. In nucleotides, the CDR3 is TGTGCCAGCAGTTTTGGGGCCAGGAACACTGAAGCTTTCTTT. Translation: CASSFGARNTEAFF.

The chain carries TRBV6-1 and TRBJ2-5; TRBD1 aligns across 7 bases. CDR3 length: 15 amino acids. Germline loops: CDR1 MNHNS, CDR2 SASEGT. With V trimmed by 3 bases and J by 5 bases, 9 bases remained unmatched. CDR3 sequence reads: CASSEWGQRAETQYF. Written as DNA, the CDR3 is TGTGCCAGCAGTGAGTGGGGACAGAGGGCCGAGACCCAGTACTTC.

J is TRBJ2-1 and V is TRBV30; D is possibly TRBD1 (6 bases). The CDR3 length is 14 residues. The germline V gene has CDR1 GTSNPN and CDR2 SVGIG (reference sequence). V was cut by 4 bases and J by 9 bases, with 19 bases left in between. CDR3 residues: CAWKLGHAGGEQFF. CDR3 nucleotides: TGTGCCTGGAAGCTGGGACACGCCGGAGGTGAGCAGTTCTTC.

The chain employs TRBV4-1 and TRBJ1-5; D is unresolved. V lost 0 bases and J lost 1, with 13 bases in between. The CDR3 is made up of 17 amino acids. CDR1 and CDR2 (germline): MGHRA, YSYEKL. The CDR3 is CASSQDLWVGSNQPQHF. CDR3 sequence (DNA): TGCGCCAGCAGCCAAGATCTTTGGGTCGGGAGCAATCAGCCCCAGCATTTT.

The genes are TRBV7-9 and TRBJ2-7, with D hard to call. CDR3 length equals 12 residues. Trimming removed 5 bases at V and 2 bases at J, with 7 bases between. Per the germline V gene, CDR1 is SEHNR and CDR2 is FQNEAQ (reference sequence). The CDR3 DNA follows: TGTGCCAGCAGCCGAAGCGCCTACGAGCAGTACTTC. As protein: CASSRSAYEQYF.